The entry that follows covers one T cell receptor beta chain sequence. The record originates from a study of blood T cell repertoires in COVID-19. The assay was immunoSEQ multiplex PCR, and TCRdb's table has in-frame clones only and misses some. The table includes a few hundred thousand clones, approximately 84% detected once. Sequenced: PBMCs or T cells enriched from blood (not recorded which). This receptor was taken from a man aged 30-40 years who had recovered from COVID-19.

Here the CDR3 reads CASSLGRGFLEQYF. The CDR3 DNA reads TGTGCCAGCAGCTTAGGCAGGGGGTTTCTCGAGCAGTACTTC. The chain recombines TRBV7-2 with TRBJ2-7, with 7 nucleotides matching TRBD1. V lost 1 base, J lost 6 bases, and 6 bases stayed unmatched. CDR1 is SGHTA and CDR2 is FQGNSA in the germline V gene. There are 14 residues in the CDR3.